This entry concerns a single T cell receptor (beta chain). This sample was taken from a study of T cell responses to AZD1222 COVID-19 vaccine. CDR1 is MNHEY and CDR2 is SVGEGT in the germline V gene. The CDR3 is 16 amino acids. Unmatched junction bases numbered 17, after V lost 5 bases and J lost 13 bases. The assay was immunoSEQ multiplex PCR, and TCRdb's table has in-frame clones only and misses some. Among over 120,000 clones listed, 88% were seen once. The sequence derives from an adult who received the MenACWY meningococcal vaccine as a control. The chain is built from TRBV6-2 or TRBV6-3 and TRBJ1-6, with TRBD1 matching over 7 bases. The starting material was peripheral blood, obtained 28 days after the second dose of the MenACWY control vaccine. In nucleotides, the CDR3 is TGTGCCAGCAGTGCCGAGGGACAGTTAGGGTTTCTGCCCCTCCACTTT. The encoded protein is CASSAEGQLGFLPLHF.